Listed here are 22 T cell receptor beta chains from one sample, sequenced in a study of blood T cell repertoires in COVID-19 (dated by TCRdb to 2020 to 2022). Library preparation employed the immunoSEQ multiplex PCR assay. As stored in TCRdb, this immuneACCESS dataset retains in-frame rearrangements with V and J assigned. A fraction of the clones does not appear; measured against another copy, unresolved V genes explain less than half of the discrepancy, and the remainder lacks a known reason. Recorded for this sample are 200,000 to 250,000 clones; roughly 82% of them occurred a single time. Approximately 5% of the sample is in the top ten clones. Sequencing was done on a sample of peripheral blood. The source is a woman aged 80 or over with active or convalescent COVID-19.

The CDR3 nucleotides are TGTGCCAGCCGACTCCTGACAGGAGAGACTGAAGCTTTCTTT. Amino acids: CASRLLTGETEAFF. The V call is TRBV6-5, the J call TRBJ1-1; possibly TRBD1 for D (6 bases). Trimming removed 8 bases at V and 5 bases at J, with 18 bases between. This CDR3 has 14 amino acids. Germline CDR1 MNHEY, CDR2 SVGAGI.

The chain is built from TRBV27 and TRBJ1-5, with D unresolved. Germline V lookup: CDR1 MNHEY, CDR2 SMNVEV (reference sequence). V was clipped by 6 bases and J by 1 base, with 10 bases between them. The CDR3 covers 14 residues. CDR3 sequence reads: CASSRLGSNQPQHF. The CDR3 DNA sequence: TGTGCCAGCAGCCGACTCGGGAGCAATCAGCCCCAGCATTTT.

This rearrangement joins TRBV18 to TRBJ1-5, with D tentatively TRBD1 (6 bases). The CDR3 has 14 residues. Trimming cost V 1 base and J 3 bases, with 7 bases left between them. The germline V gene has CDR1 KGHSH and CDR2 LQKENI. This CDR3 reads CASSPRTDNQPQHF. CDR3 sequence (DNA): TGTGCCAGCTCACCACGGACAGACAATCAGCCCCAGCATTTT. Combining the CDR3 with reference TRBV18 and TRBJ1-5 gives the whole variable domain NAGVMQNPRHLVRRRGQEARLRCSPMKGHSHVYWYRQLPEEGLKFMVYLQKENIIDESGMPKERFSAEFPKEGPSILRIQQVVRGDSAAYFCASSPRTDNQPQHFGDGTRLSIL.

The J gene is TRBJ1-5, the V gene TRBV19, with D perhaps matching TRBD1 (6 bases). Per germline, CDR1 LNHDA and CDR2 SQIVND (reference sequence). The CDR3 extends over 14 amino acids. Trimming stripped 4 bases from V and 6 bases from J, with 13 bases between. As DNA, the CDR3 is TGTGCCAGTAGTAAATTAGGGGGTGGTCAGCCCCAGCATTTT. This encodes CASSKLGGGQPQHF. The variable domain in full, completed from reference TRBV19 and TRBJ1-5, reads DGGITQSPKYLFRKEGQNVTLSCEQNLNHDAMYWYRQDPGQGLRLIYYSQIVNDFQKGDIAEGYSVSREKKESFPLTVTSAQKNPTAFYLCASSKLGGGQPQHFGDGTRLSIL.

The chain employs TRBV15 and TRBJ2-3; 10 bases are a match to TRBD2. The germline gives CDR1 LNHNV, CDR2 YYDKDF (reference sequence). The CDR3 length is 16 residues. The V gene end was trimmed by 1 base and the J gene end by 2 bases; junction bases not matched to a gene: 3. Written as DNA, the CDR3 is TGTGCCACCAGCAGAGCCAGCGGGGGGGTCACAGATACGCAGTATTTT. It codes for CATSRASGGVTDTQYF.

The table lists this clone with a few counts. The CDR3 spells CASSDTMGAATEAFF. DNA of the CDR3: TGTGCCAGCAGTGATACTATGGGGGCTGCCACTGAAGCTTTCTTT. The chain carries TRBV6-1 and TRBJ1-1; D perhaps matches TRBD1 (6 bases). The V gene lost 3 bases and the J gene lost 4 bases, with 15 bases spanning the gap. Germline V gene sequence: CDR1 MNHNS, CDR2 SASEGT. This CDR3 has 15 amino acids.

This rearrangement joins TRBV2 to TRBJ2-5, with TRBD2 identical over 10 bases. CDR1 is SNHLY and CDR2 is FYNNEI in the germline V gene. The CDR3 sequence is 15 residues long. With V trimmed by 4 bases and J by 5 bases, 7 bases remained unmatched. This CDR3 is CASSVVAGGGETQYF. In nucleotides, the CDR3 is TGTGCCAGCAGTGTAGTAGCGGGGGGCGGGGAGACCCAGTACTTC.

This clone has a handful of counts. The V gene is TRBV2, the J gene TRBJ1-2; 8 nucleotides align to TRBD1. V dropped 2 bases and J dropped 2; count of bases not matched to a gene: 4. CDR3 length: 15 residues. CDR1 is SNHLY, CDR2 FYNNEI, per germline. The CDR3 protein is CASSELRQGNYGYTF. CDR3 in DNA: TGTGCCAGCAGTGAACTGAGACAGGGGAACTATGGCTACACCTTC. The variable domain in full, with the rest retrieved from reference TRBV2 and TRBJ1-2, is EPEVTQTPSHQVTQMGQEVILRCVPISNHLYFYWYRQILGQKVEFLVSFYNNEISEKSEIFDDQFSVERPDGSNFTLKIRSTKLEDSAMYFCASSELRQGNYGYTFGSGTRLTVV.

The genes are TRBV20-1 and TRBJ1-3; TRBD1 matches at 8 bases. There are 15 residues in the CDR3. The V and J ends lost 3 bases and 0 bases, in that order; junction bases with no gene match: 4. CDR1 and CDR2 from the germline V gene are DFQATT and SNEGSKA (reference sequence). The CDR3 DNA sequence: TGCAGTGCTAGTCACAGGGGGATCTCTGGAAACACCATATATTTT. This sequence encodes CSASHRGISGNTIYF.

For the CDR3, the DNA is TGTGCCAGGATTGAAATATGGTGGAGAAAAAGGTATGGAAACACCATATATTTT. Translated, it gives CARIEIWWRKRYGNTIYF. This chain connects TRBV6-4 to TRBJ1-3; D gene unclear. V was pared by 9 bases and J by 3 bases, with 27 bases between. Germline values: CDR1 MRHNA, CDR2 SNTAGT. The CDR3 sequence is 18 residues long.

This chain connects TRBV7-7 to TRBJ1-4; 9 nucleotides align to TRBD1. CDR1 and CDR2 from the germline V gene are SSHAT and FNYEAQ (reference sequence). This CDR3 contains 17 residues. V lost 5 bases and J lost 5; bases outside the gene matches: 12. For the CDR3, the DNA is TGTGCCAGCAGCCGTGAAAGCGCCGGGACAGGGAATGAAAAACTGTTTTTT. This gives the protein CASSRESAGTGNEKLFF.

The genes are TRBV19 and TRBJ1-1, with a weak D call TRBD1 (5 bases). Germline lookup yields CDR1 LNHDA and CDR2 SQIVND (reference sequence). V was clipped by 4 bases and J by 3 bases, with 9 bases between them. The CDR3 is made up of 13 amino acids. The CDR3 is CASSTGWDTEAFF. The DNA for the CDR3 is TGTGCCAGTAGTACAGGGTGGGACACTGAAGCTTTCTTT.

The chain combines TRBV18 with TRBJ2-2; perhaps TRBD1 as D (5 bases). With 3 bases removed from V and 1 base from J, the gap between germline ends came to 12 bases. The CDR3 runs to 16 residues. CDR1 is KGHSH, CDR2 LQKENI, per germline. The CDR3 DNA reads TGTGCCAGCTCACCGTCTGGCAGGGTGAACACCGGGGAGCTGTTTTTT. Translated: CASSPSGRVNTGELFF. Looking up the rest from reference TRBV18 and TRBJ2-2 gives the full variable domain: NAGVMQNPRHLVRRRGQEARLRCSPMKGHSHVYWYRQLPEEGLKFMVYLQKENIIDESGMPKERFSAEFPKEGPSILRIQQVVRGDSAAYFCASSPSGRVNTGELFFGEGSRLTVL.

This clone was observed a few times. This chain's CDR3 is CASSPTSGGAVYNEQFF. The CDR3 DNA sequence: TGTGCCAGCAGCCCAACTAGCGGGGGGGCGGTCTACAATGAGCAGTTCTTC. The chain combines TRBV7-8 with TRBJ2-1, with 13 bases matching TRBD2. In germline, CDR1 is SGHVS, CDR2 FQNEAQ. V shed 5 bases, J shed 3 bases, and the junction held 7 bases outside the gene matches. The CDR3 covers 17 residues. Complete variable domain (other parts from reference TRBV7-8 and TRBJ2-1): GAGVSQSPRYKVAKRGQDVALRCDPISGHVSLFWYQQALGQGPEFLTYFQNEAQLDKSGLPSDRFFAERPEGSVSTLKIQRTQQEDSAVYLCASSPTSGGAVYNEQFFGPGTRLTVL.

V usage is TRBV10-3 and J usage is TRBJ1-1; D remains unclear. Germline V gene lookup returns CDR1 ENHRY and CDR2 SYGVKD. V was pared by 6 bases and J by 2 bases, with 16 bases between. CDR3 size: 15 residues. As DNA, the CDR3 is TGTGCCATCAGCGCGAATCCGACAACCAACACTGAAGCTTTCTTT. It encodes CAISANPTTNTEAFF.

CDR3 coding DNA: TGTGCCAGCAGTGAAGGTCGGGGGGGGGTCTATAATTCACCCCTCCACTTT. Translated, it gives CASSEGRGGVYNSPLHF. The chain couples TRBV6-1 to TRBJ1-6; tentatively, D is TRBD1 (5 bases). V was clipped by 1 base and J by 3 bases, with 13 bases between them. CDR3 length equals 17 residues. The germline V gene encodes CDR1 MNHNS and CDR2 SASEGT.

The J gene is TRBJ2-4, the V gene TRBV28, with 12 bases lining up with TRBD2. V gave up 6 bases and J gave up 7 bases; unmatched junction bases: 10. Germline V gene lookup returns CDR1 MDHEN and CDR2 SYDVKM. The CDR3 runs to 16 residues. CDR3 residues: CASSGSSGGAWNIQYF. For the CDR3, the DNA is TGTGCCAGCAGCGGATCTAGCGGGGGGGCCTGGAACATTCAGTACTTC.

The chain joins TRBV4-1 to TRBJ2-3, with 12 bases identical to TRBD2. Germline-derived CDR1 and CDR2 are MGHRA and YSYEKL. Unmatched junction bases numbered 10, after V lost 6 bases and J lost 0 bases. The CDR3 runs to 18 residues. The CDR3 reads CASRQLAGGIPSTDTQYF. CDR3 DNA: TGCGCCAGCAGACAACTAGCGGGGGGCATTCCTAGCACAGATACGCAGTATTTT.

The V gene is TRBV19, the J gene TRBJ1-1, with 7 bases matching TRBD1. From germline, CDR1 is LNHDA and CDR2 SQIVND (reference sequence). The CDR3 spans 14 residues. With V trimmed by 6 bases and J by 3 bases, 7 bases remained unmatched. CDR3 DNA: TGTGCCAGTAGCAACAGGGGCGCCGACACTGAAGCTTTCTTT. Encoded protein: CASSNRGADTEAFF.

In DNA form, the CDR3 reads TGTGCCAGTAGTACCTCTAGTGAGCAGTTCTTC. Its protein product is CASSTSSEQFF. The rearrangement links TRBV19 to TRBJ2-1; D ambiguous. Germline-derived CDR1 and CDR2 are LNHDA and SQIVND (reference sequence). The germline V and J ends were trimmed by 4 bases and 9 bases, with 7 bases remaining between them. The CDR3 runs 11 residues. The full variable domain, completed using reference TRBV19 and TRBJ2-1, is DGGITQSPKYLFRKEGQNVTLSCEQNLNHDAMYWYRQDPGQGLRLIYYSQIVNDFQKGDIAEGYSVSREKKESFPLTVTSAQKNPTAFYLCASSTSSEQFFGPGTRLTVL.

The chain employs TRBV5-1 and TRBJ2-2; the match to TRBD2 covers 8 bases. The V gene's germline CDR1 is SGHRS and CDR2 YFSETQ. The CDR3 runs to 15 residues. V shed 4 bases, J shed 1 base, and the junction held 3 bases outside the gene matches. CDR3 loop: CASSETSENTGELFF. CDR3 DNA sequence: TGCGCCAGCAGCGAGACTAGCGAGAACACCGGGGAGCTGTTTTTT.

The chain uses TRBV28 and TRBJ1-1; no firm D call. The CDR3 runs to 17 residues. Between the trimmed V and J ends, which lost 6 bases and 0 bases, there was a span of 20 bases. The germline CDR1 and CDR2 sequences are MDHEN and SYDVKM. The CDR3 sequence is CASRSTPPVGMNTEAFF. The CDR3 region has the DNA TGTGCCAGCAGGTCGACGCCCCCTGTGGGCATGAACACTGAAGCTTTCTTT.